This T cell receptor (beta chain) was recorded in a study of T cells after yellow fever vaccination. On the study more broadly: Fractions of low cell number were prepared using SMART-Seq v4 Ultra Low Input.

In making TCR cDNA, 5'RACE template switching added a universal primer site and UMIs to it. TCRdb itself ran the 5' RACE reads through MiXCR, one entry per CDR3 protein. Altogether 200,000 to 300,000 distinct CDR3 sequences are present, roughly 6.3% being singletons, with the ten largest covering 1% to 1.2%. The CDR3 is 16 amino acids. V shed 5 bases and J shed 9 bases, with 20 bases lying between them. Germline CDR1 and CDR2: SGHAT and FQNNGV. Study-wide results and caveats: It was a small share of clonotypes that appeared in both CD4 and CD8 compartments.

Many counts were recorded for this clonotype. No antigen is known for it. The chain uses TRBV11-2 and TRBJ1-6; D gene uncertain. The TCR originated in a young man who received the YFV17D yellow fever vaccine. The sequencing used CD4+ T cells sorted from PBMCs, collected on the day of the yellow fever booster vaccination. This CDR3 is CASSTRSHGPLSPLHF. The CDR3 DNA reads as TGTGCCAGCAGCACGAGGTCACATGGCCCCCTTTCACCCCTCCACTTT.